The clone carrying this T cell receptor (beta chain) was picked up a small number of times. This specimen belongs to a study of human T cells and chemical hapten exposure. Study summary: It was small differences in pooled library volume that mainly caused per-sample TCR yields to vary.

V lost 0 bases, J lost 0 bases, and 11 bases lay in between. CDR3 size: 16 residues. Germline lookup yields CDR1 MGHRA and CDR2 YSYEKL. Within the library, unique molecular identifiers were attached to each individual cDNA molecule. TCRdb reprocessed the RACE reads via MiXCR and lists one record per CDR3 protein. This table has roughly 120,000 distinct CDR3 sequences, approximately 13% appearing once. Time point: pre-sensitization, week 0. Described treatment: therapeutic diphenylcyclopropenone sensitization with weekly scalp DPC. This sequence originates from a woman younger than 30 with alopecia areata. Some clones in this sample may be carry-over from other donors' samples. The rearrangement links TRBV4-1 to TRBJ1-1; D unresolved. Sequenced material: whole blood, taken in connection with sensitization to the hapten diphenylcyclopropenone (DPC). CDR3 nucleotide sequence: TGCGCCAGCAGCCAAGAGGAGCGACGGGTGAACACTGAAGCTTTCTTT. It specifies CASSQEERRVNTEAFF.